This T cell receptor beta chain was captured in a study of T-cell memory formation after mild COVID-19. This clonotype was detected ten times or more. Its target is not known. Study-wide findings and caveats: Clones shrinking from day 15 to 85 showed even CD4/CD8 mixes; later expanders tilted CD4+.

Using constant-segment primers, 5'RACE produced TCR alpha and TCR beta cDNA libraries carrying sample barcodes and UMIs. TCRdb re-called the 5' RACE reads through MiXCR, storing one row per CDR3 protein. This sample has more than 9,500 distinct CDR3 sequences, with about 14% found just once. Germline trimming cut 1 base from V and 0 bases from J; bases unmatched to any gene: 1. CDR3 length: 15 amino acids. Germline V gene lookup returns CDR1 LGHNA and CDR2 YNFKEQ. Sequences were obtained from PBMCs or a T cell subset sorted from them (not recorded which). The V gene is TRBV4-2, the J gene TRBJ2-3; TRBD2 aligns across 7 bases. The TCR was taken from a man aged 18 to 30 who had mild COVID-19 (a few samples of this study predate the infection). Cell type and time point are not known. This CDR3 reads CASSQGEGSTDTQYF. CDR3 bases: TGTGCCAGCAGCCAAGGGGAGGGGAGCACAGATACGCAGTATTTT.